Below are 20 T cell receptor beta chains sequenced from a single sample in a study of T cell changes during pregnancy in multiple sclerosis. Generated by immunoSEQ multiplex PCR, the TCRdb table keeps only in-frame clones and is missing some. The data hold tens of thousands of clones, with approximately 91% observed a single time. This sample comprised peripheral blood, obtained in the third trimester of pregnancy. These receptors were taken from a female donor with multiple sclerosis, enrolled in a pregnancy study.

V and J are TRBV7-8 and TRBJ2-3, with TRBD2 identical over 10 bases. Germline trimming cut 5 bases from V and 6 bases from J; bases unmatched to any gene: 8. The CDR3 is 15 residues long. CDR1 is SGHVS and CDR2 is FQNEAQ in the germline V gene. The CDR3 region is CASSKSGGAGDTQYF. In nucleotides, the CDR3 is TGTGCCAGCAGCAAAAGCGGGGGGGCAGGTGATACGCAGTATTTT.

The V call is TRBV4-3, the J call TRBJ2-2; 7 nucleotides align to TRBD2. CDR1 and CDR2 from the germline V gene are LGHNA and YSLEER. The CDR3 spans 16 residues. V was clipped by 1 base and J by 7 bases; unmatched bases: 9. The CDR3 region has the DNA TGCGCCAGCAGCCAAGCCTACGGGGGGTATGGCGGGGAGCTGTTTTTT. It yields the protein CASSQAYGGYGGELFF.

CDR3 in DNA: TGTGCCAGCAGTGAAAACGGGCGACAGGGTAGCTATGGCTACACCTTC. Protein sequence: CASSENGRQGSYGYTF. The V call is TRBV6-1, the J call TRBJ1-2; 7 bases are shared with TRBD1. The V segment lost 2 bases and the J segment 4 bases; nucleotides outside the gene matches: 10. This CDR3 spans 16 amino acids. Germline CDR1 and CDR2: MNHNS and SASEGT.

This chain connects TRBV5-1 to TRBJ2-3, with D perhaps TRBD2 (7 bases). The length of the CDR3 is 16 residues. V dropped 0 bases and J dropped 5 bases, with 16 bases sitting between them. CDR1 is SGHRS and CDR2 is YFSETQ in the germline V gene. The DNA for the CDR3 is TGCGCCAGCAGCTTGGTCGTGGGGGGGCCAGGAGATACGCAGTATTTT. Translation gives CASSLVVGGPGDTQYF.

The DNA for the CDR3 is TGTGCCAGCAGTGGGGGACAACGCAATCAGCCCCAGCATTTT. Translation gives CASSGGQRNQPQHF. This chain uses TRBV2 with TRBJ1-5; D perhaps matches TRBD1 (6 bases). The ends were cut back, 4 bases at V and 2 bases at J, with 9 bases in the middle. The CDR3 covers 14 residues. In germline, CDR1 is SNHLY, CDR2 FYNNEI.

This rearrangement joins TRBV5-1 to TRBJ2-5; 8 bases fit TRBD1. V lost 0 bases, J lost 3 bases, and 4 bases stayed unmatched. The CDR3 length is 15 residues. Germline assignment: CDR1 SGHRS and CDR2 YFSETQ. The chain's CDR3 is CASSLVPGGEETQYF. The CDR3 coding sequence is TGCGCCAGCAGCTTGGTCCCAGGGGGCGAAGAGACCCAGTACTTC. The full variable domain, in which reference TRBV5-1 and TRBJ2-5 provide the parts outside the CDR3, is KAGVTQTPRYLIKTRGQQVTLSCSPISGHRSVSWYQQTPGQGLQFLFEYFSETQRNKGNFPGRFSGRQFSNSRSEMNVSTLELGDSALYLCASSLVPGGEETQYFGPGTRLLVL.

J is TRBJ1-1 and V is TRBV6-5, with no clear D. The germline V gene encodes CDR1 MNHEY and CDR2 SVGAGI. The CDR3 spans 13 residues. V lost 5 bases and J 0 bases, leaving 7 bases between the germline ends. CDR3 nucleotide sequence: TGTGCCAGCAGTCAACTCATGAACACTGAAGCTTTCTTT. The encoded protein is CASSQLMNTEAFF.

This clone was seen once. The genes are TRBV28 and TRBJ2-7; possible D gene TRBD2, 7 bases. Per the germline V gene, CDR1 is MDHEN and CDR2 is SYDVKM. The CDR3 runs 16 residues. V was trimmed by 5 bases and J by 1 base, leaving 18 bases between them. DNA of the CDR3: TGTGCCAGCAGTCGTCGAGGGGGGGCGATATCCTACGAGCAGTACTTC. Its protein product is CASSRRGGAISYEQYF.

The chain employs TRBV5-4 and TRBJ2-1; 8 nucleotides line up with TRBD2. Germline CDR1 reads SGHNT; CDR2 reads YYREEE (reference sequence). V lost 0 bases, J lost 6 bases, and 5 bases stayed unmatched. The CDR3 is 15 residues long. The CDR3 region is CASSLGLAGFNEQFF. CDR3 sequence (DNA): TGTGCCAGCAGCTTGGGCCTAGCGGGTTTCAATGAGCAGTTCTTC.

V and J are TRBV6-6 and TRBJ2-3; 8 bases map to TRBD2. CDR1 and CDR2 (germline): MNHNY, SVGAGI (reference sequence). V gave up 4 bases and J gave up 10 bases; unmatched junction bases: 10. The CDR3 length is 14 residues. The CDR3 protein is CASSSGTSLDAQYF. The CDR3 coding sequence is TGTGCCAGCAGTTCCGGGACTAGTCTCGATGCGCAGTATTTT.

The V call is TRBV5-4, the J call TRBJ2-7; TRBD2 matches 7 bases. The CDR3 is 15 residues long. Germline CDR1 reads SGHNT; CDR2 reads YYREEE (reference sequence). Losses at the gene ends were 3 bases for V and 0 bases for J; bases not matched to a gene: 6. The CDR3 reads CASSWGGSSSYEQYF. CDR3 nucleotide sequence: TGTGCCAGCAGCTGGGGGGGATCGAGCTCCTACGAGCAGTACTTC.

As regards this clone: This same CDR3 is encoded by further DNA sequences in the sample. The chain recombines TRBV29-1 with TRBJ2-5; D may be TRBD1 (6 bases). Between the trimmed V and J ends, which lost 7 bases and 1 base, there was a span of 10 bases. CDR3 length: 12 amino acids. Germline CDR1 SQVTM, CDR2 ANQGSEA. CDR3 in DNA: TGCAGCGGAGGGGGAAGCCAAGAGACCCAGTACTTC. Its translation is CSGGGSQETQYF. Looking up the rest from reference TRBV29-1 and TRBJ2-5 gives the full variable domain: SAVISQKPSRDICQRGTSLTIQCQVDSQVTMMFWYRQQPGQSLTLIATANQGSEATYESGFVIDKFPISRPNLTFSTLTVSNMSPEDSSIYLCSGGGSQETQYFGPGTRLLVL.

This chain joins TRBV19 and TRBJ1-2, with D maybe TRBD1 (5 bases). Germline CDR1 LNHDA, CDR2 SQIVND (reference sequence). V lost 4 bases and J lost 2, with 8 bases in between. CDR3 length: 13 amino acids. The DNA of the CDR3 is TGTGCCAGTAGTAAGACAGAGAACTATGGCTACACCTTC. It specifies CASSKTENYGYTF.

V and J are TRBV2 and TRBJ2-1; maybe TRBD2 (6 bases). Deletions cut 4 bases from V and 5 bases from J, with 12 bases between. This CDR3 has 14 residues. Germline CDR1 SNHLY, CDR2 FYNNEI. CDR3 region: CASSVVLANNEQFF. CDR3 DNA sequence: TGTGCCAGCAGTGTAGTACTAGCCAACAATGAGCAGTTCTTC.

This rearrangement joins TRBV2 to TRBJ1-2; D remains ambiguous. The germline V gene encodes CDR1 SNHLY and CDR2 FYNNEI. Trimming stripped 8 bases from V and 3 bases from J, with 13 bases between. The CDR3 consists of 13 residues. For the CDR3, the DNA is TGTGCCAGCGTCGGTGTCGGGGACTATGGCTACACCTTC. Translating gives CASVGVGDYGYTF.

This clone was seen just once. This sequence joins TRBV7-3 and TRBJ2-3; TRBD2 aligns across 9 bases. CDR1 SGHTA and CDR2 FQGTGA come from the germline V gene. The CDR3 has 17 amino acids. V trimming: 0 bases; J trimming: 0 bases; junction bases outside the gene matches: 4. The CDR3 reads CASSLTSGGPSTDTQYF. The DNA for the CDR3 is TGTGCCAGCAGCTTAACCAGCGGGGGGCCCAGCACAGATACGCAGTATTTT.

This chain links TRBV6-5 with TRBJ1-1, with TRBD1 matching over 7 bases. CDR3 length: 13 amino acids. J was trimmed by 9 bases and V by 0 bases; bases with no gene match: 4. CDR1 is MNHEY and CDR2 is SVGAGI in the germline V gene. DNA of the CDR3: TGTGCCAGCAGTTACTCTGAGGGACAGCAAGCTTTCTTT. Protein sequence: CASSYSEGQQAFF.

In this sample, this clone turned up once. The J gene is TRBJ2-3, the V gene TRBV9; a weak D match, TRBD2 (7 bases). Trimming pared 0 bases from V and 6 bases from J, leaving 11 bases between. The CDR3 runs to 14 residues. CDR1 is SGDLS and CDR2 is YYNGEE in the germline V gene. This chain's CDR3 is CASSVVAGADTQYF. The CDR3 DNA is TGTGCCAGCAGCGTAGTGGCGGGGGCGGATACGCAGTATTTT.

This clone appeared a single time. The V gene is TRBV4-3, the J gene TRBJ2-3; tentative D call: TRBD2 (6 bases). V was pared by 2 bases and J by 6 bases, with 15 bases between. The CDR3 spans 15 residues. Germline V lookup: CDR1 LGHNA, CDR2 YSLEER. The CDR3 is CASSQSGRGWDTQYF. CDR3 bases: TGCGCCAGCAGCCAAAGCGGGCGGGGCTGGGATACGCAGTATTTT.

CDR3 residues: CASSRDTYNEQFF. In nucleotides, the CDR3 is TGTGCCAGCAGCCGGGACACCTACAATGAGCAGTTCTTC. The V and J genes are TRBV5-4 and TRBJ2-1; possibly TRBD1 for D (6 bases). Between the trimmed V and J ends, which lost 4 bases and 2 bases, there was a span of 7 bases. Germline V lookup: CDR1 SGHNT, CDR2 YYREEE (reference sequence). This CDR3 contains 13 residues.